Presented here are 22 T cell receptor beta chains from one specimen sequenced in a study of T cell changes during pregnancy in multiple sclerosis. The method was immunoSEQ multiplex PCR; TCRdb's version includes in-frame clones alone and lacks a portion of them. In the table there are some 36,000 clones, about 90% of which are singletons. Sequenced material: CD4+ T cells from peripheral blood mononuclear cells, taken in the second trimester of pregnancy. The receptors were sampled from a female donor in good health, enrolled as a control in a pregnancy study.

The chain carries TRBV5-1 and TRBJ2-2; 8 bases map to TRBD1. The length of the CDR3 is 15 residues. Germline lookup yields CDR1 SGHRS and CDR2 YFSETQ. The V segment lost 0 bases and the J segment 5 bases; nucleotides outside the gene matches: 3. CDR3 region: CASSLDQGATGELFF. The CDR3 nucleotides are TGCGCCAGCAGCTTGGATCAGGGGGCTACCGGGGAGCTGTTTTTT.

A single count supports this clone. The chain carries TRBV4-2 and TRBJ2-3, with 14 bases matching TRBD2. There are 16 residues in the CDR3. Trimming cost V 3 bases and J 4 bases; bases outside gene matches: 3. Germline loops: CDR1 LGHNA, CDR2 YNFKEQ. This chain's CDR3 is CASSQGTSGGPDTQYF. As DNA, the CDR3 is TGTGCCAGCAGCCAGGGGACTAGCGGGGGACCAGATACGCAGTATTTT.

This sequence joins TRBV10-3 and TRBJ2-7; D is perhaps TRBD1 (5 bases). The CDR3 extends over 14 amino acids. Germline values: CDR1 ENHRY, CDR2 SYGVKD. V was clipped by 0 bases and J by 2 bases, with 8 bases between them. The CDR3 bases are TGTGCCATCAGTGAGTCGGACACTACCTACGAGCAGTACTTC. Its protein product is CAISESDTTYEQYF.

This clone was observed a single time. The chain employs TRBV7-2 and TRBJ1-1, with 7 nucleotides matching TRBD1. The germline gives CDR1 SGHTA, CDR2 FQGNSA. Trimming took 3 bases from V and 0 from J; bases not matched to a gene: 7. The CDR3 is made up of 16 amino acids. DNA of the CDR3: TGTGCCAGCAGCTTCAGAGCCGACAGGGTGAACACTGAAGCTTTCTTT. Encoded protein: CASSFRADRVNTEAFF.

J is TRBJ2-5 and V is TRBV5-1; the match to TRBD2 covers 10 bases. CDR3 length: 13 amino acids. Germline V gives CDR1 SGHRS, CDR2 YFSETQ. With V trimmed by 3 bases and J by 5 bases, 1 base remained unmatched. Written as DNA, the CDR3 is TGCGCCAGCAGCTCGGGACTAGCGGAGACCCAGTACTTC. Translated, it gives CASSSGLAETQYF.

V and J are TRBV18 and TRBJ1-1; D may be TRBD1 (6 bases). CDR3 length equals 15 residues. Germline CDR1 and CDR2: KGHSH and LQKENI. The V end was cut by 5 bases, the J end by 2 bases, with 15 bases between. As DNA, the CDR3 is TGTGCCAGCTCATCCAGACAGGCGATCAACACTGAAGCTTTCTTT. Its translation: CASSSRQAINTEAFF.

This chain uses TRBV5-1 with TRBJ1-2; 7 nucleotides match TRBD1. The V segment lost 4 bases and the J segment 6 bases; nucleotides outside the gene matches: 3. CDR1 and CDR2 (germline): SGHRS, YFSETQ. There are 12 residues in the CDR3. The CDR3 is CASSQQGNGYTF. CDR3 in DNA: TGCGCCAGCAGCCAACAGGGGAATGGCTACACCTTC.

This chain connects TRBV28 to TRBJ2-2, with 8 bases fitting TRBD1. The CDR3 is made up of 15 amino acids. With 2 bases clipped from V and 7 bases from J, the junction kept 6 bases outside the gene matches. Germline V lookup: CDR1 MDHEN, CDR2 SYDVKM. The DNA for the CDR3 is TGTGCCAGCAGTTTACAGGGGGCGATACGCGGGGAGCTGTTTTTT. Translated: CASSLQGAIRGELFF.

Only a few counts were recorded for this clone. This chain connects TRBV30 to TRBJ1-1, with D unresolved. The CDR3 spans 10 residues. The V gene's germline CDR1 is GTSNPN and CDR2 SVGIG (reference sequence). V was clipped by 1 base and J by 10 bases, with 7 bases between them. Here the CDR3 reads CAWSGSRAFF. CDR3 coding DNA: TGTGCCTGGAGTGGATCGAGAGCTTTCTTT.

The rearrangement joins TRBV6-1 to TRBJ1-1, with 9 bases lining up with TRBD1. CDR3 length equals 15 residues. Germline V gene data show CDR1 as MNHNS and CDR2 as SASEGT. V lost 5 bases to trimming and J lost 4 bases; unmatched junction nucleotides: 8. For the CDR3, the DNA is TGTGCCAGCAGTCTTGCAGGACAGGGGACCACTGAAGCTTTCTTT. Its protein is CASSLAGQGTTEAFF.

This clone occurred once. This chain joins TRBV30 and TRBJ1-2; D not certain. Trimming shortened V by 3 bases and J by 2 bases, and 7 bases separated the two germline ends. The CDR3 loop spans 12 amino acids. In germline, CDR1 is GTSNPN, CDR2 SVGIG (reference sequence). The CDR3 loop is CAWRRWNYGYTF. For the CDR3, the DNA is TGTGCCTGGAGGAGATGGAACTATGGCTACACCTTC.

V is TRBV5-1 and J is TRBJ1-1; D is perhaps TRBD1 (5 bases). The CDR3 consists of 14 residues. V was trimmed by 5 bases and J by 5 bases, leaving 16 bases between them. The germline V gene encodes CDR1 SGHRS and CDR2 YFSETQ. CDR3 sequence reads: CASSSDWGETEAFF. CDR3 in DNA: TGCGCCAGCAGTTCGGATTGGGGGGAAACTGAAGCTTTCTTT.

This rearrangement joins TRBV19 to TRBJ1-5; D is undetermined. This CDR3 comprises 16 residues. The V end lost 3 bases, the J end lost 7 bases, and 19 bases lay between the germline ends. From germline, CDR1 is LNHDA and CDR2 SQIVND (reference sequence). This chain's CDR3 is CASSIGGVWSVQPQHF. The DNA of the CDR3 is TGTGCCAGTAGTATCGGCGGGGTTTGGTCTGTGCAGCCCCAGCATTTT. Full variable domain (remainder filled in from reference TRBV19 and TRBJ1-5): DGGITQSPKYLFRKEGQNVTLSCEQNLNHDAMYWYRQDPGQGLRLIYYSQIVNDFQKGDIAEGYSVSREKKESFPLTVTSAQKNPTAFYLCASSIGGVWSVQPQHFGDGTRLSIL.

The chain employs TRBV11-2 and TRBJ2-1, with 8 bases aligning to TRBD1. Trimming cost V 4 bases and J 6 bases; bases outside gene matches: 5. The CDR3 runs to 14 residues. Germline V gene lookup returns CDR1 SGHAT and CDR2 FQNNGV. CDR3 in DNA: TGTGCCAGCAGCTCCCAGGGGGCGCGCAATGAGCAGTTCTTC. This encodes CASSSQGARNEQFF.

The rearrangement uses TRBV6-5 and TRBJ1-4; D not resolved. Per the germline V gene, CDR1 is MNHEY and CDR2 is SVGAGI. Trimming took 0 bases from V and 0 from J, leaving 8 bases between them. There are 16 residues in the CDR3. Written as DNA, the CDR3 is TGTGCCAGCAGTTACTCGGGCAGGCCAACTAATGAAAAACTGTTTTTT. Amino acid sequence: CASSYSGRPTNEKLFF.

The V and J genes are TRBV11-2 and TRBJ2-7, with D tentatively TRBD1 (5 bases). Trimming removed 5 bases from V and 4 bases from J, with 18 bases in between. This CDR3 spans 15 amino acids. Germline V lookup: CDR1 SGHAT, CDR2 FQNNGV. In DNA form, the CDR3 reads TGTGCCAGCAGCCCAGGGAAGGGGCGCATGTACGAGCAGTACTTC. Its protein is CASSPGKGRMYEQYF.

The genes are TRBV11-1 and TRBJ2-7; no clear D. The CDR3 has 12 residues. Trimming took off 6 bases at V and 6 bases at J, with 12 bases between the two ends. Germline CDR1 is SGHAT and CDR2 is FQDESV (reference sequence). CDR3 nucleotides: TGTGCCAGCAGACTTACTGGCGGCGAGCAGTACTTC. Translating it yields CASRLTGGEQYF.

The chain recombines TRBV28 with TRBJ1-2; D perhaps matches TRBD1 (5 bases). V was shortened by 6 bases and J by 3 bases, with 14 bases between the two germline ends. The CDR3 loop spans 14 amino acids. The V gene's germline CDR1 is MDHEN and CDR2 SYDVKM. The chain's CDR3 is CASSPHDRHYGYTF. CDR3 in DNA: TGTGCCAGCAGCCCCCATGACAGACACTATGGCTACACCTTC.

This clone was found once. The chain links TRBV2 to TRBJ2-5, with 11 bases that match TRBD1. Losses at the gene ends were 9 bases for V and 5 bases for J; bases not matched to a gene: 5. The length of the CDR3 is 13 residues. Germline-derived CDR1 and CDR2 are SNHLY and FYNNEI. CDR3 nucleotides: TGTGCCAGTGAAGGGGACAGGGGGGAGACCCAGTACTTC. Translated: CASEGDRGETQYF.

This chain connects TRBV7-2 to TRBJ2-7; TRBD1 matches at 10 bases. The CDR3 is 16 amino acids. V gave up 2 bases and J gave up 5 bases; unmatched junction bases: 9. Germline V lookup: CDR1 SGHTA, CDR2 FQGNSA. CDR3 sequence: CASSLKWGQGRDEQYF. The CDR3 nucleotides are TGTGCCAGCAGCTTAAAATGGGGACAGGGGAGGGACGAGCAGTACTTC.

This chain joins TRBV7-9 and TRBJ2-1, with 9 bases matching TRBD1. Trimming cost V 10 bases and J 1 base; bases outside gene matches: 8. The CDR3 runs 15 residues. Germline CDR1 SEHNR, CDR2 FQNEAQ (reference sequence). The CDR3 sequence is CATPRQGVSYNEQFF. In DNA form, the CDR3 reads TGTGCCACTCCAAGACAGGGGGTTTCCTACAATGAGCAGTTCTTC.

The chain is built from TRBV9 and TRBJ2-1; D might be TRBD2 (7 bases). Germline V CDR1 and CDR2: SGDLS, YYNGEE. CDR3 length: 14 amino acids. V lost 2 bases, J lost 8 bases, and 14 bases lay in between. CDR3 bases: TGTGCCAGCAGCGTTGGGGAGGGGGTCGATGAGCAGTTCTTC. As protein: CASSVGEGVDEQFF.